The T cell receptor beta chain under discussion was sequenced for a study of blood T cell repertoires in COVID-19. Produced via immunoSEQ multiplex PCR; TCRdb's table is partial and in-frame only. The table lists hundreds of thousands of clones, approximately 91% of them singletons, with about 6.7% in the top ten. The TCR sequence derives from a woman between 65 and 79 years old with COVID-19, enrolled during active disease. Sequencing input: peripheral blood.

The CDR3 reads CASRMDRYNTIYF. CDR3 bases: TGTGCCAGCAGAATGGACAGGTACAACACCATATATTTT. V usage is TRBV5-6 and J usage is TRBJ1-3; 7 bases agree with TRBD1. The CDR3 is made up of 13 amino acids. V lost 5 bases to trimming and J lost 7 bases; unmatched junction nucleotides: 6. Germline CDR1 is SGHDT and CDR2 is YYEEEE.